Sequencing of this TCR beta chain was carried out in a study of cytomegalovirus exposure and HLA in healthy donors. CDR1 SGHTA and CDR2 FQGTGA come from the germline V gene. The length of the CDR3 is 15 residues. V lost 1 base and J lost 3, with 13 bases in between. PCR was performed using 60 Vbeta and 13 Jbeta primers. TCRdb's table, derived via immunoSEQ multiplex PCR, lists solely in-frame clones and lacks some. The sample has a few hundred thousand clones; 70% to 80% are singletons. The receptor comes from a woman in her 30s in good health and CMV-seronegative. Sequencing was carried out using PBMCs. The chain combines TRBV7-3 with TRBJ2-7, with a weak D call TRBD2 (5 bases). CDR3 DNA: TGTGCCAGCAGCTTAATTGTTAGCGCCTACTACGAGCAGTACTTC. It codes for CASSLIVSAYYEQYF.